This is a list of T cell receptor beta chains from one sample in a study of OX40 agonist ivuxolimab in advanced cancers. Assay: immunoSEQ multiplex PCR; the TCRdb copy retains only in-frame clones and omits some. Of 75,000 to 100,000 clones listed, around 92% are singletons. The sequencing used CD4+ or CD8+ T cells sorted from blood, collected in a trial of the OX40 agonist ivuxolimab. Every receptor here comes from an adult with an advanced solid tumor such as melanoma, head and neck, liver or kidney cancer. The CDR3 runs from the conserved cysteine through the conserved F or W. A D gene is named only where the DNA matches it firmly. The listing skips clone size in some rows; elsewhere it reads once, few, many or a size class.

abundance,v_gene,j_gene,d_gene,CDR3nt,CDR3aa
NA,TRBV7-6,TRBJ1-1,NA,TGTGCCAGCAGCCTCGATTTCGCGATGGGCACTGAAGCTTTCTTT,CASSLDFAMGTEAFF
few,TRBV2,TRBJ1-1,TRBD1,TGTGCCAGCAGCTACAGGGGAAACACTGAAGCTTTCTTT,CASSYRGNTEAFF
NA,TRBV9,TRBJ2-1,NA,TGTGCCAGCAGCGTATTCCAGCGGGTTTACAATGAGCAGTTCTTC,CASSVFQRVYNEQFF
NA,TRBV10-3,TRBJ2-3,TRBD2,TGTGCCATTTGGGAGGGCCCCCCCGGCACAGATACGCAGTATTTT,CAIWEGPPGTDTQYF
NA,TRBV4-2,TRBJ2-2,TRBD1,TGTGCCAGCAGCCAAGATGCGGGACAGGGGGGCACCGGGGAGCTGTTTTTT,CASSQDAGQGGTGELFF
NA,TRBV10-2,TRBJ2-6,NA,TGCGCCAGCAGTGATAGGGGGGGCTCCTCTGGGGCCAACGTCCTGACTTTC,CASSDRGGSSGANVLTF
NA,TRBV27,TRBJ2-3,NA,TGTGCCAGCAGTCTACTAGGGGTAGATACGCAGTATTTT,CASSLLGVDTQYF
NA,TRBV7-9,TRBJ1-4,NA,TGTGCCAGCAGCTTACCAAATGGGGAAAAACTGTTTTTT,CASSLPNGEKLFF
NA,TRBV6-6,TRBJ1-1,NA,TGTGCCAGCACTCCAAGGTTGGCGGATCCTAAAGCTTTCTTT,CASTPRLADPKAFF
NA,TRBV7-2,TRBJ2-7,TRBD2,TGTGCCAGCAGCTTACTAGCGGGAGGGAGCTACGAGCAGTACTTC,CASSLLAGGSYEQYF
NA,TRBV28,TRBJ1-5,NA,TGTGCCAGCAGTTTAGGGGGTTCGGGCAATCAGCCCCAGCATTTT,CASSLGGSGNQPQHF
NA,TRBV9,TRBJ2-3,NA,TGTGCCAGCAGCGTAGCCCCCTACACAGATACGCAGTATTTT,CASSVAPYTDTQYF